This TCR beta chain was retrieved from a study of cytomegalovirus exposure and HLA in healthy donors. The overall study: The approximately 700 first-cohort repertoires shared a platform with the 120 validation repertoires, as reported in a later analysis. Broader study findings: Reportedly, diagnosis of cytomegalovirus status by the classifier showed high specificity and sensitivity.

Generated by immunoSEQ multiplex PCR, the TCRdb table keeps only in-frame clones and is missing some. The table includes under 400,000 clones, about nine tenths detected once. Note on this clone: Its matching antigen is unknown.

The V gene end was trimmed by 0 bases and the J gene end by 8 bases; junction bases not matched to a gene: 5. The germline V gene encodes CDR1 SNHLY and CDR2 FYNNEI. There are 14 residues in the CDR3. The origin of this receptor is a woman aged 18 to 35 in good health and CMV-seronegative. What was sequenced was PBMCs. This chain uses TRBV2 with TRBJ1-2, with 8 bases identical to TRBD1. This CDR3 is CASSEALQGAGYTF. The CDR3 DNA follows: TGTGCCAGCAGTGAAGCGCTTCAGGGGGCAGGCTACACCTTC.